These 9 T cell receptor beta chains were all obtained from the same sample, sequenced in a study of tumor and adjacent non-tumor tissue in lung cancer. A modified ARM-PCR protocol with three rounds of nested PCR amplified TCRbeta. TCRdb analysed the multiplex PCR reads with MiXCR anew, one entry per CDR3 protein. Of around 79,000 distinct CDR3 sequences in the sample, roughly 72% were seen once. No cell sorting was done before RNA was extracted from the tissue. Sequencing input: lung tumor tissue. The receptors here all came from a middle-aged woman with non-small cell lung cancer.

Details on this clonotype: A much larger clone lies one base from this, so it may be a read error. This rearrangement joins TRBV20-1 to TRBJ2-1; D perhaps matches TRBD2 (6 bases). The V gene's germline CDR1 is DFQATT and CDR2 SNEGSKA (reference sequence). The CDR3 has 11 amino acids. The V and J ends lost 0 bases and 14 bases respectively, with 11 bases between them. Here the CDR3 reads CSARDGLFEFF. The CDR3 DNA sequence: TGCAGTGCTAGAGACGGACTATTTGAGTTCTTC.

Remarks on this clonotype: The conserved phenylalanine or tryptophan normally closing the CDR3 is absent here, so this likely arose from a read error. The CDR3 DNA follows: TGTGCCCGCAGTTACACCCCCTGGGGTTCCGGTGGCTACACCTTG. Translated: CARSYTPWGSGGYTL. The chain links TRBV6-5 to TRBJ1-2; D gene uncertain. CDR3 length: 15 residues. Germline lookup yields CDR1 MNHEY and CDR2 SVGAGI.

This clonotype was picked up many times. The CDR3 protein is CASSFGGTSGRGITQYF. The CDR3 nucleotides are TGTGCCAGCAGCTTCGGCGGGACTAGCGGGAGGGGGATAACCCAGTATTTT. The chain recombines TRBV7-8 with TRBJ2-3, with 16 positions matching TRBD2. Germline values: CDR1 SGHVS, CDR2 FQNEAQ. Trimming cost V 3 bases and J 12 bases; bases outside gene matches: 12. The CDR3 contains 17 residues.

A word on this clonotype: The junction departs from the called germline gene at one end, perhaps through a read error. The chain is built from TRBV6-1 and TRBJ2-3; no firm D call. Germline lookup yields CDR1 MNHNS and CDR2 SASEGT. The CDR3 spans 12 residues. The CDR3 DNA sequence: TGTGCCAGCACAGTTAGCACAGATACCCAGTATTTT. This codes for CASTVSTDTQYF.

Details on this clonotype: A much bigger clone sits one base away, suggesting this may be a read error. CDR3: CGALQGEQPQHF. CDR3 in DNA: TGCGGTGCCCTACAGGGTGAACAGCCCCAGCATTTT. The rearrangement links TRBV20-1 to TRBJ1-5; a possible D gene is TRBD1 (6 bases). Germline V lookup: CDR1 DFQATT, CDR2 SNEGSKA (reference sequence). This CDR3 is 12 amino acids long.

The CDR3 sequence: CASSFTAGPTASQPQHF. For the CDR3, the DNA is TGTGCCAGCAGTTTTACGGCTGGCCCCACGGCAAGTCAGCCCCAGCATTTT. The V call is TRBV28, the J call TRBJ1-5; no clear D gene. V lost 3 bases to trimming and J lost 6 bases, with 21 bases between them. CDR3 length equals 17 residues. Germline-derived CDR1 and CDR2 are MDHEN and SYDVKM.

Comment on this clonotype: One end of the junction fails to match germline, which may point to a read error. This chain joins TRBV13 and TRBJ2-2; 8 bases line up with TRBD2. The length of the CDR3 is 19 residues. The V gene's germline CDR1 is PRHDT and CDR2 FYEKMQ (reference sequence). The CDR3 protein is CASCLGLATPTQNTGELFF. The CDR3 DNA is TGTGCCAGCTGCTTAGGACTAGCCACTCCAACACAAAACACCGGGGAGCTGTTTTTT.

A note on this clonotype: Mismatch with germline at one junction end may stem from a read error. The chain carries TRBV4-1 and TRBJ2-1, with D perhaps matching TRBD2 (6 bases). The germline CDR1 and CDR2 sequences are MGHRA and YSYEKL. The CDR3 totals 15 residues. The CDR3 loop is CASRVGRGTYNEQFF. The CDR3 DNA follows: TGTGCCAGCAGAGTGGGGCGGGGAACCTACAATGAACAGTTCTTC.

Notes on this clonotype: An end of the junction differs from the germline gene, which may be a read error. CDR3 nucleotides: TGTGCCAGCCGGGGCGCTGCTGGAAACACCATATTTTTT. Residues: CASRGAAGNTIFF. The rearrangement uses TRBV12-3 or TRBV12-4 and TRBJ1-3, with D tentatively TRBD1 (5 bases). This CDR3 spans 13 amino acids.